This entry lists 4 T cell receptor beta chains sequenced from one sample in a study of CXCR3-negative and CXCR3-positive naive CD8 T cells (dated by TCRdb to the late 2010s). These TCRs' antigens remain unknown. For sequencing, a NextSeq 550 was employed. The Human TCR Profiling Kit (MiLaboratory) was used to make UMI-labeled 5' RACE TRB cDNA libraries. After TCRdb reprocessed the reads, each CDR3 protein sequence was kept as one row, without DNA. The sample has roughly 130,000 distinct CDR3 sequences on record. The top ten clonotypes cover roughly 0.59% of the sample. The full study reports these points: Compared with CXCR3-negative naive cells, CXCR3-positive naive cells had TRB CDR3s with higher hydrophobicity (lower Kidera factor 4), lower energy, and higher strength and volume indices.

Input material: naive CXCR3+ CD8+ T cells from blood. The cell subset or site label, as the study defines it: CD45RO-CCR7+CD27+CD95- naive CD8+ T cells expressing CXCR3 (TNR3+). These receptor sequences come from a human donor in good health. Some clones in this sample may be carry-over from other donors' samples.

CDR3 protein: CASSFGTSGTYEQYF. V and J are TRBV27 and TRBJ2-7; TCRdb proposes TRBD2, but this gene call is untestable without DNA. Germline assignment: CDR1 MNHEY and CDR2 SMNVEV (reference sequence). The CDR3 consists of 15 residues.

The rearrangement joins TRBV11-2 to TRBJ2-5; TCRdb names TRBD1, which stays unverified in the absence of DNA. There are 15 residues in the CDR3. Germline assignment: CDR1 SGHAT and CDR2 FQNNGV. CDR3 loop: CASSLGDREQETQYF.

V gene TRBV21-1 combines with J gene TRBJ1-1; TCRdb returns TRBD1, unconfirmable since there is no DNA. TRBV21-1 is termed a pseudogene. The CDR3 runs 13 residues. The CDR3 reads CASSPRGVNEAFF.

The chain joins TRBV13 to TRBJ1-1. CDR1 and CDR2 (germline): PRHDT, FYEKMQ (reference sequence). The CDR3 is 14 amino acids. CDR3 in amino acids: CASSSALMNTEAFF. Variable domain in full (rest from reference TRBV13 and TRBJ1-1): AAGVIQSPRHLIKEKRETATLKCYPIPRHDTVYWYQQGPGQDPQFLISFYEKMQSDKGSIPDRFSAQQFSDYHSELNMSSLELGDSALYFCASSSALMNTEAFFGQGTRLTVV.